This section outlines one T cell receptor (beta chain) sequence together with its context. Its target is not known. This sample was taken from a study of CD8+ T cells in alopecia areata. Study context: Administration of oral tofacitinib to treated patients was at 5 to 10 mg twice daily.

Findings and caveats of the study: Both scalp clonality and the expanded CD8+ clones among the top 100 showed a significant decrease with tofacitinib. Many expanded lesional clones persisted during tofacitinib (in both scalp and blood).

The treatment was: oral pan-JAK inhibitor, 5-10 mg twice daily. V was trimmed by 0 bases and J by 6 bases, leaving 8 bases between them. CDR3 size: 13 residues. Germline CDR1 MGHRA, CDR2 YSYEKL. Once RNA had been extracted, it was reverse transcribed into cDNA to act as the sequencing template. Using immunoSEQ multiplex PCR, the repertoire was profiled, and TCRdb retains in-frame clones only, with some absent. Counted here are 110,000 to 150,000 clones, about 59% occurring once; the ten biggest clones make up approximately 15%. The specimen was CD8+ T cells sorted from blood, collected at week 4, from a patient treated with tofacitinib. J is TRBJ1-2 and V is TRBV4-1; TRBD1 is a possible D gene (5 bases). This TCR derives from a human donor with alopecia areata. The CDR3: CASSQDRRDGYTF. CDR3 nucleotides: TGCGCCAGCAGCCAAGATCGCAGGGATGGCTACACCTTC.